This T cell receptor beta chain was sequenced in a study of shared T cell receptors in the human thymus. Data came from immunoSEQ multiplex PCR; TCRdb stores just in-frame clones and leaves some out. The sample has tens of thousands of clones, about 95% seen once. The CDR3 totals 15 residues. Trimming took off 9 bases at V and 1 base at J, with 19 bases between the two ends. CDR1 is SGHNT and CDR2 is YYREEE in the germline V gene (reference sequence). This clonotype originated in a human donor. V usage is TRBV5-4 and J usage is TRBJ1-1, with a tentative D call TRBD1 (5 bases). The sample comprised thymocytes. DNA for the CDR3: TGTGCCACCAAAACTCCGGGACCGGAGAACACTGAAGCTTTCTTT. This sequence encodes CATKTPGPENTEAFF.